These 21 T cell receptor beta chains were sequenced from one sample in a study of CD8 T cell repertoires and HIV-1 epitope variants. No antigens are known for them. Libraries were prepared by immunoSEQ multiplex PCR; TCRdb keeps only in-frame clonotypes and omits some of them. The sample holds about 4,100 clones, 68% seen once. The sequencing sample was made of cultured CD8+ T cells derived from PBMCs. These receptors came from a male donor with HIV.

The V call is TRBV6-6, the J call TRBJ1-1; D remains unclear. Germline CDR1 reads MNHNY; CDR2 reads SVGAGI (reference sequence). The CDR3 runs 14 residues. With 3 bases removed from V and 1 base from J, the gap between germline ends came to 9 bases. The CDR3: CASSYGLTNTEAFF. The CDR3 region has the DNA TGTGCCAGCAGTTATGGCCTCACGAACACTGAAGCTTTCTTT.

CDR3 sequence: CASSTRTSYNEQFF. DNA of the CDR3: TGCGCCAGCAGCACACGGACTAGCTACAATGAGCAGTTCTTC. This sequence joins TRBV5-1 and TRBJ2-1; 7 bases line up with TRBD2. After removal of 4 bases from V and 3 bases from J, the junction contained 4 bases not matched to a gene. Germline loops: CDR1 SGHRS, CDR2 YFSETQ. The CDR3 is 14 amino acids.

The chain has TRBV11-1 and TRBJ2-2; D perhaps matches TRBD2 (5 bases). Germline V lookup: CDR1 SGHAT, CDR2 FQDESV (reference sequence). The length of the CDR3 is 16 residues. Trimming took 5 bases from V and 1 from J, leaving 14 bases between them. CDR3 sequence: CASSVDEGWNTGELFF. The CDR3 region has the DNA TGTGCCAGCAGCGTAGATGAGGGCTGGAACACCGGGGAGCTGTTTTTT. The full variable domain, with the rest looked up from reference TRBV11-1 and TRBJ2-2, is EAEVAQSPRYKITEKSQAVAFWCDPISGHATLYWYRQILGQGPELLVQFQDESVVDDSQLPKDRFSAERLKGVDSTLKIQPAELGDSAMYLCASSVDEGWNTGELFFGEGSRLTVL.

In its sample, this clone was seen a few times. V and J are TRBV2 and TRBJ1-1; D gene unclear. This CDR3 is 13 amino acids long. The germline V gene has CDR1 SNHLY and CDR2 FYNNEI. V lost 3 bases to trimming and J lost 1 base, with 6 bases between them. This chain's CDR3 is CASSDWGNTEAFF. In DNA, the CDR3 is TGTGCCAGCAGTGACTGGGGGAACACTGAAGCTTTCTTT.

This clone was counted a few times. The chain has TRBV9 and TRBJ1-2; 9 bases line up with TRBD1. The CDR3 totals 15 residues. Germline trimming cut 4 bases from V and 2 bases from J; bases unmatched to any gene: 6. Per germline, CDR1 SGDLS and CDR2 YYNGEE. CDR3 nucleotide sequence: TGTGCCAGCAGCACGGGGACAGGGTGGAACTATGGCTACACCTTC. Its protein is CASSTGTGWNYGYTF.

This clone was seen a few times. The chain has TRBV19 and TRBJ1-5; D gene uncertain. V was cut by 7 bases and J by 2 bases, with 12 bases left in between. This CDR3 region has 14 residues. The germline V gene encodes CDR1 LNHDA and CDR2 SQIVND (reference sequence). CDR3 protein: CASTIFNGNQPQHF. Here the CDR3 DNA reads TGTGCCAGTACTATTTTTAATGGCAATCAGCCCCAGCATTTT.

This chain links TRBV28 with TRBJ1-1; 12 nucleotides match TRBD1. Germline V gene lookup returns CDR1 MDHEN and CDR2 SYDVKM. Unmatched junction bases numbered 10, after V lost 8 bases and J lost 3 bases. This CDR3 contains 16 residues. Here the CDR3 reads CASFTPGQGADTEAFF. In DNA form, the CDR3 reads TGTGCCAGCTTCACCCCGGGACAGGGGGCCGACACTGAAGCTTTCTTT. Filled out from reference TRBV28 and TRBJ1-1, the complete variable domain reads DVKVTQSSRYLVKRTGEKVFLECVQDMDHENMFWYRQDPGLGLRLIYFSYDVKMKEKGDIPEGYSVSREKKERFSLILESASTNQTSMYLCASFTPGQGADTEAFFGQGTRLTVV.

The chain couples TRBV5-1 to TRBJ1-1; D call uncertain. V was cut by 2 bases and J by 1 base, with 9 bases left in between. CDR1 and CDR2 from the germline V gene are SGHRS and YFSETQ. This CDR3 has 14 residues. The CDR3 DNA sequence: TGCGCCAGCAGCTTTGGGTGGGAGAACACTGAAGCTTTCTTT. This encodes CASSFGWENTEAFF. The variable domain in full, completed from reference TRBV5-1 and TRBJ1-1, reads KAGVTQTPRYLIKTRGQQVTLSCSPISGHRSVSWYQQTPGQGLQFLFEYFSETQRNKGNFPGRFSGRQFSNSRSEMNVSTLELGDSALYLCASSFGWENTEAFFGQGTRLTVV.

This chain joins TRBV6-5 and TRBJ2-7, with D hard to call. V was trimmed by 0 bases and J by 5 bases, leaving 8 bases between them. The germline V gene has CDR1 MNHEY and CDR2 SVGAGI. The CDR3 is 13 amino acids. CDR3 protein: CASSYSGWDEQYF. CDR3 bases: TGTGCCAGCAGTTACTCTGGTTGGGACGAGCAGTACTTC.

This chain joins TRBV2 and TRBJ2-3; 7 nucleotides match TRBD2. This CDR3 is 16 amino acids long. In germline, CDR1 is SNHLY, CDR2 FYNNEI. The junction had 4 bases not matched to a gene; V was cut back by 0 bases and J by 1 base. The CDR3 here is CASSEAGLAGTDTQYF. The CDR3 bases are TGTGCCAGCAGTGAAGCGGGCCTAGCGGGCACAGATACGCAGTATTTT.

This clone showed up just once. The chain has TRBV6-6 and TRBJ1-1, with D perhaps TRBD1 (6 bases). The CDR3 loop spans 15 amino acids. Trimming took off 2 bases at V and 3 bases at J, with 13 bases between the two ends. Germline V gene lookup returns CDR1 MNHNY and CDR2 SVGAGI (reference sequence). The CDR3 is CASSYQGPLDTEAFF. The CDR3 coding sequence is TGTGCCAGCAGTTACCAGGGGCCCCTTGACACTGAAGCTTTCTTT.

This chain joins TRBV7-9 and TRBJ2-7; D is uncertain. Germline CDR1 SEHNR, CDR2 FQNEAQ (reference sequence). The CDR3 extends over 14 amino acids. The germline V and J ends were trimmed by 4 bases and 5 bases, with 15 bases remaining between them. The CDR3 DNA is TGTGCCAGCAGCTCAGTCCGAAGACCGGACGAGCAGTACTTC. Amino acid sequence: CASSSVRRPDEQYF.

V usage is TRBV7-2 and J usage is TRBJ2-7; D is possibly TRBD1 (6 bases). CDR3 length: 14 residues. Germline loops: CDR1 SGHTA, CDR2 FQGNSA. Trimming removed 5 bases at V and 3 bases at J, with 14 bases between. The CDR3 sequence: CASSLFGQFYEQYF. CDR3 sequence (DNA): TGTGCCAGCAGCCTTTTTGGACAGTTCTACGAGCAGTACTTC. Full variable domain (outside the CDR3, taken from reference TRBV7-2 and TRBJ2-7): GAGVSQSPSNKVTEKGKDVELRCDPISGHTALYWYRQSLGQGLEFLIYFQGNSAPDKSGLPSDRFSAERTGGSVSTLTIQRTQQEDSAVYLCASSLFGQFYEQYFGPGTRLTVT.

This clone was seen a handful of times. This chain joins TRBV28 and TRBJ2-7; D gene uncertain. The CDR3 sequence is 11 residues long. Germline V gene lookup returns CDR1 MDHEN and CDR2 SYDVKM. Trimming cost V 6 bases and J 0 bases, with 3 bases left between them. The CDR3 region has the DNA TGTGCCAGCAGCAACTCCTACGAGCAGTACTTC. Its translation: CASSNSYEQYF.

This clone appeared once. Within the sample, other DNA sequences also encode this same CDR3. This chain connects TRBV10-3 to TRBJ1-1; D gene ambiguous. Trimming left V 3 bases short and J 3 bases short, with 5 bases between. This CDR3 region has 12 residues. CDR1 and CDR2 (germline): ENHRY, SYGVKD. In nucleotides, the CDR3 is TGTGCCATCAGTGAAGGCGACACTGAAGCTTTCTTT. It yields the protein CAISEGDTEAFF.

The rearrangement uses TRBV13 and TRBJ2-5; weak D call: TRBD2 (5 bases). The CDR3 sequence is 14 residues long. Germline V gene data show CDR1 as PRHDT and CDR2 as FYEKMQ (reference sequence). The germline V and J ends were trimmed by 1 base and 1 base, with 7 bases remaining between them. The CDR3 DNA reads TGTGCCAGCAGCTTAGAGGCGGGCCAAGAGACCCAGTACTTC. Its translation: CASSLEAGQETQYF.

This sequence joins TRBV6-6 and TRBJ2-1, with 11 bases that match TRBD2. CDR3 length: 14 amino acids. V lost 6 bases, J lost 7 bases, and 5 bases stayed unmatched. Germline assignment: CDR1 MNHNY and CDR2 SVGAGI (reference sequence). The CDR3 sequence is CASRASGGFNEQFF. The DNA for the CDR3 is TGTGCCAGCAGGGCTAGCGGGGGGTTTAATGAGCAGTTCTTC.

This clone was detected once. This chain uses TRBV4-2 with TRBJ2-5, with D possibly TRBD2 on 5 matching bases. V was trimmed by 1 base and J by 2 bases, leaving 8 bases between them. CDR1 LGHNA and CDR2 YNFKEQ come from the germline V gene. The CDR3 has 14 residues. CDR3 sequence: CASSQAEDQETQYF. Here the CDR3 DNA reads TGTGCCAGCAGCCAAGCGGAGGATCAAGAGACCCAGTACTTC.

The rearrangement links TRBV4-2 to TRBJ2-7; 7 bases match TRBD1. CDR1 and CDR2 from the germline V gene are LGHNA and YNFKEQ. The CDR3 covers 14 residues. V trimming: 5 bases; J trimming: 7 bases; junction bases outside the gene matches: 11. For the CDR3, the DNA is TGTGCCAGCAGCTTGGGACAGTACCTTCGTGAGCAGTACTTC. Its translation is CASSLGQYLREQYF.

This clone was detected once. The chain carries TRBV5-1 and TRBJ2-7, with 11 bases identical to TRBD1. There are 14 residues in the CDR3. V shed 2 bases and J 5 bases; nucleotides not matched to a gene: 3. Germline V CDR1 and CDR2: SGHRS, YFSETQ. The CDR3 here is CASSLGTGGHEQYF. In DNA, the CDR3 is TGCGCCAGCAGCTTAGGGACAGGGGGTCACGAGCAGTACTTC. The complete variable domain, with remaining parts taken from reference TRBV5-1 and TRBJ2-7, reads KAGVTQTPRYLIKTRGQQVTLSCSPISGHRSVSWYQQTPGQGLQFLFEYFSETQRNKGNFPGRFSGRQFSNSRSEMNVSTLELGDSALYLCASSLGTGGHEQYFGPGTRLTVT.

The rearrangement uses TRBV19 and TRBJ1-1; TRBD1 is a possible D gene (5 bases). The CDR3 length is 13 residues. The germline V gene encodes CDR1 LNHDA and CDR2 SQIVND (reference sequence). V gave up 5 bases and J gave up 1 base, with 8 bases separating them. For the CDR3, the DNA is TGTGCCAGTAGTTTGCAGGGGAACACTGAAGCTTTCTTT. It specifies CASSLQGNTEAFF.